The subject of this entry is one T cell receptor beta chain. 60 Vbeta and 13 Jbeta primers were used in PCR. TCRdb's copy holds only in-frame clones and misses some; the assay was immunoSEQ multiplex PCR. The sample records over 95,000 clones, 60% to 85% being singletons. V lost 1 base, J lost 6 bases, and 15 bases stayed unmatched. Looked up from germline, CDR1 is GTSNPN and CDR2 is SVGIG (reference sequence). The CDR3 runs to 19 residues. The sample belongs to a study of cytomegalovirus exposure and HLA in healthy donors. Sequencing input: PBMCs. This TCR derives from a female donor in good health and CMV-seronegative. J is TRBJ2-1 and V is TRBV30, with TRBD2 matching 13 bases. As DNA, the CDR3 is TGTGCCTGGAGTGCCCCGAGACTAGCGGGGGGAAAGCCTGGCAATGAGCAGTTCTTC. It yields the protein CAWSAPRLAGGKPGNEQFF.